A single sample is the source of the 8 T cell receptor beta chains below, sequenced in a study of blood T cells in healthy people across ages. A second PCR of 7 to 11 cycles used a sample-barcoded 5' primer and a J-beta primer mix. TCRdb re-called the 5' RACE reads with MiXCR, one entry per CDR3 protein. The table has about 1,500,000 distinct CDR3 sequences, 35% to 45% seen once. The sequencing sample was made of blood. These receptors were taken from a woman aged 18-30 years in good health.

V is TRBV20-1 and J is TRBJ2-3; 12 positions match TRBD1. Germline V gives CDR1 DFQATT, CDR2 SNEGSKA (reference sequence). The CDR3 sequence is 14 residues long. J lost 4 bases, V lost 3 bases, and 2 bases had no gene match. The CDR3 nucleotides are TGCAGTGCTAGGGGGACAGGGGGCCCAGATACGCAGTATTTT. It is translated as CSARGTGGPDTQYF.

The J gene is TRBJ1-5, the V gene TRBV21-1. TRBV21-1 is described as a pseudogene. The CDR3 is made up of 21 amino acids. The CDR3 here is CASSKTNGGGNGPNNNQPQHF. In nucleotides, the CDR3 is TGTGCCAGCAGCAAAACCAACGGCGGAGGGAACGGACCGAACAATAATCAGCCCCAGCATTTT.

This clonotype occurred a few times. A much larger clone differs by one base, so this may be a read error. The chain joins TRBV19 to TRBJ2-5; no reliable D call. Germline assignment: CDR1 LNHDA and CDR2 SQIVND (reference sequence). Trimming removed 1 base from V and 11 bases from J, with 14 bases in between. The CDR3 has 13 residues. In DNA, the CDR3 is TGTGCCAGTAGTATAGGGGGATTTAATGAGCAGTACTTC. Translated, it gives CASSIGGFNEQYF.

This clonotype was observed a handful of times. The CDR3 nucleotides read TGTGCCAGCAGCTTAGAGGGGGGCGGGGGAGCAGATACGCAGTATTTT. Its protein product is CASSLEGGGGADTQYF. V and J are TRBV7-3 and TRBJ2-3; D is perhaps TRBD2 (7 bases). This CDR3 comprises 16 residues. V was pared by 2 bases and J by 4 bases, with 16 bases between. CDR1 and CDR2 (germline): SGHTA, FQGTGA.

This chain joins TRBV12-3 or TRBV12-4 and TRBJ2-3; D ambiguous. The CDR3 is 17 residues long. The germline V and J ends were trimmed by 6 bases and 0 bases, with 19 bases remaining between them. The CDR3 DNA reads TGTGCCAGCAGCCTAGAAGCTACCGGCGGTAGCACAGATACGCAGTATTTT. Its protein product is CASSLEATGGSTDTQYF.

This clonotype was seen more than once but under ten times. This chain uses TRBV27 with TRBJ2-5; 8 bases fit TRBD2. The junction had 4 bases not matched to a gene; V was cut back by 0 bases and J by 1 base. Germline CDR1 is MNHEY and CDR2 is SMNVEV (reference sequence). The CDR3 loop spans 16 amino acids. DNA for the CDR3: TGTGCCAGCAGTTTATCAGCTAGCGGGTTCCAAGAGACCCAGTACTTC. It is translated as CASSLSASGFQETQYF.

The rearrangement uses TRBV28 and TRBJ2-1, with D perhaps matching TRBD1 or TRBD2 (5 bases each). The CDR3 totals 13 residues. V lost 5 bases, J lost 9 bases, and 14 bases lay in between. Germline CDR1 and CDR2: MDHEN and SYDVKM. This chain's CDR3 is CASSPGDASEQFF. The CDR3 coding sequence is TGTGCCAGCAGTCCCGGGGACGCCTCTGAGCAGTTCTTC.

J is TRBJ2-2 and V is TRBV27, with 9 bases that match TRBD1. The germline CDR1 and CDR2 sequences are MNHEY and SMNVEV (reference sequence). The J segment lost 6 bases and the V segment lost 6 bases, leaving 8 bases of the junction unmatched. The CDR3 loop spans 15 amino acids. CDR3 protein: CASRRRDRVPGELFF. CDR3 DNA: TGTGCCAGCAGACGCCGGGACAGGGTTCCCGGGGAGCTGTTTTTT.